This TCR beta chain was documented in a study of blood T cell repertoires in COVID-19. Study-wide context: Samples representing acute and convalescent COVID-19 were sourced from the United States, Italy and Spain. The analysed material was cDNA or gDNA that came from T cells, B-cell-depleted T cells, or PBMCs.

CDR3 length equals 17 residues. The V and J ends lost 0 bases and 5 bases respectively, with 16 bases between them. Germline V lookup: CDR1 SGHVS, CDR2 FNYEAQ. Authors' processing steps: Nucleated cell counts were estimated from reference gene primer amplification. The assay was immunoSEQ multiplex PCR, and TCRdb's table has in-frame clones only and misses some. That table gives V, J and clone size, and the DNA gave D and trimming. This sample carries about 360,000 clones, approximately 86% of them seen once, and the ten largest clones take around 2.9%. This chain joins TRBV7-6 and TRBJ1-4, with no clear D. The clonotype originates from a human donor in a cohort sampled during active COVID-19. The sequencing input was peripheral blood. The CDR3 is CASSLAEVRSRNEKLFF. The DNA for the CDR3 is TGTGCCAGCAGCTTAGCGGAGGTCAGGTCGCGGAATGAAAAACTGTTTTTT.